Detailed here is one TCR beta chain. The specificity of this receptor is unknown. The input lacks base qualities; no much larger clone sits a single base away. RNA was extracted using the RNeasy kit, and about 0.45 to 1 ug of the RNA was reverse transcribed with random hexamers. TCR beta CDR3 regions were amplified with the immunoSEQ multiplex PCR assay covering 54 Vbeta and 13 Jbeta segments. Bias from PCR amplification was corrected by using a synthetic template baseline for primer optimization and for computational correction. The source study handled its data this way. Reads were annotated to V, D and J genes per IMGT and analyzed with immunoSEQ Analyzer, keeping only productive sequences. To calculate clonality, Shannon entropy was normalized by log2 of the number of productive unique sequences and then subtracted from one. For each patient and control, public and private clones were evaluated within the 100 most prevalent clones. A clone was defined as Susac-specific if it was absent from the healthy and MS cohorts, from roughly 980 published viral clones and from other ImmuneACCESS disease sequences. TCRdb reanalyzed the raw reads on its own, using fastp at Q25 for trimming and MiXCR for clone calling, and kept in-frame beta chains. Records with the same CDR3 protein are collapsed into one entry carrying the most frequent genes and DNA. These V and J calls derive from TCRdb rather than the authors' analysis. Here the sample has about 130,000 distinct CDR3 sequences; about 95% occur a single time. Of the sample, approximately 0.12% is held by the ten largest clones.

These data belong to a study of CD8 T cells in Susac syndrome (dated by TCRdb to the late 2010s). Some background on the complete study: Whether CD8+ T cell activation and differentiation in Susac syndrome was antigen driven was tested using repertoire sequencing.

General study outcomes and caveats: The number of individuals in the TCR sequencing and HLA analysis was recognized as being relatively small.

High-throughput TCR beta sequencing profiled peripheral blood CD8+ and CD4+ T cells from healthy donors, Susac syndrome patients and multiple sclerosis patients. The multiple sclerosis controls were treatment-naive patients who had stable or active relapsing-remitting disease and met the revised McDonald criteria. Bulk CD8+ and CD4+ T cells were purified by magnetic negative isolation, while CD8+ TEMRA cells were enriched using FACS. Blood was drawn into EDTA tubes, processed within 24 hours, and PBMCs were isolated by density gradient centrifugation. PBMCs destined for TCR sequencing were cryopreserved in liquid nitrogen and later thawed in a 37 °C water bath. Purity of sorted or isolated CD4+, CD8+ and CD8+ TEMRA cells was at least 90%. The receptor was derived from a human donor with multiple sclerosis. Sequencing input: CD4+ T cells from PBMCs.

The DNA reads as follows: TGTGCCAGCAGTTTCACGTCCTCCTATGGCTACACCTTC. It translates as CASSFTSSYGYTF. The V and J genes are TRBV27 and TRBJ1-2, with the D gene too uncertain to name. The CDR3 sequence holds 13 residues, the cysteine and phenylalanine included. Only the CDR3 DNA stays, 39 bases, in frame from base 1. V is cut by 3 bases and J by 4 bases, and the space between the germline ends is 9 bases. For CDR1 and CDR2, the germline V gene (reference sequence) lists MNHEY and SMNVEV.